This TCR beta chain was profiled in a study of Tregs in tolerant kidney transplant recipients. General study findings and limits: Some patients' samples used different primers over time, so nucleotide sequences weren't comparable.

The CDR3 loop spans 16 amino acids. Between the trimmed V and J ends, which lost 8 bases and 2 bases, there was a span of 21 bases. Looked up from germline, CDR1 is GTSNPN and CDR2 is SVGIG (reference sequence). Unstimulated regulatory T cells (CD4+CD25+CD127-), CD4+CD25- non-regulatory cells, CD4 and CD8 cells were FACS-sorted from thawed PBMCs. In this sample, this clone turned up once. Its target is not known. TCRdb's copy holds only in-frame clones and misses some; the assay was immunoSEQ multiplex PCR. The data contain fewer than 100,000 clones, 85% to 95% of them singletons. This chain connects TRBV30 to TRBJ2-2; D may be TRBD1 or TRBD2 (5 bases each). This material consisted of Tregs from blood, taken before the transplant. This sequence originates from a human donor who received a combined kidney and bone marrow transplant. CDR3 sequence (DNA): TGTGCCCGGACTCAAGGGGAACCTATCAACACCGGGGAGCTGTTTTTT. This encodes CARTQGEPINTGELFF.